What follows are 24 T cell receptor beta chains derived from one specimen sequenced in a study of identical twins' blood T cells (dated by TCRdb to 2012 to 2014). The library relied on 5' RACE. The instrument was an Illumina Genome Analyzer IIx. Clones were called with MiXCR by TCRdb after fastp trimmed the public reads at Q25, and only in-frame beta chains were retained. CDR3 protein duplicates are merged, each entry listing the most common genes and DNA. The sample yields a few hundred thousand distinct CDR3 sequences; roughly 31% were counted once. The ten largest clones take up around 5.6% of the sample. The sample consisted of PBMCs. The receptor source for this set is a woman aged 18-50 years in good health.

Remarks on this clonotype: The junction does not match germline at one end; this may be a read error. The chain employs TRBV7-7 and TRBJ2-2; 8 nucleotides agree with TRBD2. Germline V lookup: CDR1 SSHAT, CDR2 FNYEAQ (reference sequence). CDR3 length equals 14 residues. CDR3 loop: CASMRGAFTGELFF. CDR3 nucleotides: TGTGCTAGCATGCGGGGGGCCTTCACCGGGGAGCTGTTTTTT.

V gene TRBV27 combines with J gene TRBJ1-3; D gene uncertain. The CDR3 runs 15 residues. V dropped 1 base and J dropped 0 bases, with 7 bases sitting between them. Germline V CDR1 and CDR2: MNHEY, SMNVEV (reference sequence). The CDR3 region is CASSLLPVSGNTIYF. The CDR3 DNA sequence: TGTGCCAGCAGTTTATTACCCGTCTCTGGAAACACCATATATTTT.

As regards this clonotype: This may arise from a read error, as a much more abundant clone is one base away. This chain links TRBV6-5 with TRBJ1-3; D is perhaps TRBD1 (5 bases). The germline V and J ends were trimmed by 8 bases and 6 bases, with 17 bases remaining between them. This CDR3 contains 14 residues. CDR1 and CDR2 (germline): MNHEY, SVGAGI. CDR3 nucleotide sequence: TGTGCCAGCTCGAGAGGGGTTCCGGCAAACACCATATATTTT. This gives the protein CASSRGVPANTIYF.

This rearrangement joins TRBV7-9 to TRBJ1-5, with 7 bases identical to TRBD1. Looked up from germline, CDR1 is SEHNR and CDR2 is FQNEAQ (reference sequence). CDR3 length equals 17 residues. V shed 4 bases and J 3 bases; nucleotides not matched to a gene: 12. CDR3 in amino acids: CASSSARQGWNNQPQHF. The CDR3 DNA follows: TGTGCCAGCAGCTCGGCCAGACAGGGATGGAACAATCAGCCCCAGCATTTT.

In its sample, this clonotype was seen a few times. V usage is TRBV10-3 and J usage is TRBJ1-1, with a possible D match to TRBD1 (5 bases). V was cut by 2 bases and J by 1 base, with 8 bases left in between. The CDR3 sequence is 14 residues long. CDR1 and CDR2 (germline): ENHRY, SYGVKD. In DNA, the CDR3 is TGTGCCATCAGTGAGACACAGGCGAACACTGAAGCTTTCTTT. It encodes CAISETQANTEAFF.

The chain is built from TRBV5-1 and TRBJ2-1, with D perhaps TRBD1 (6 bases). V lost 7 bases, J lost 4 bases, and 9 bases lay in between. This CDR3 spans 12 amino acids. In germline, CDR1 is SGHRS, CDR2 YFSETQ. CDR3: CASGDRYNEQFF. The CDR3 DNA follows: TGCGCCAGCGGAGACAGGTACAATGAGCAGTTCTTC.

The rearrangement links TRBV20-1 to TRBJ2-3; D possibly matches TRBD1 or TRBD2 (5 bases each). This CDR3 is 13 amino acids long. In germline, CDR1 is DFQATT, CDR2 SNEGSKA (reference sequence). With 3 bases removed from V and 4 bases from J, the gap between germline ends came to 11 bases. CDR3 in amino acids: CSASRGAADTQYF. The CDR3 region has the DNA TGCAGTGCTAGTCGAGGGGCGGCAGATACGCAGTATTTT.

CDR3 residues: CSVQRRTGELFF. The CDR3 nucleotides are TGCAGCGTACAAAGGCGGACCGGGGAGCTGTTTTTT. This chain connects TRBV29-1 to TRBJ2-2; D remains unclear. The ends were cut back, 6 bases at V and 5 bases at J, with 10 bases in the middle. The CDR3 sequence is 12 residues long. Germline assignment: CDR1 SQVTM and CDR2 ANQGSEA.

This clonotype has a handful of counts. The chain combines TRBV10-2 with TRBJ1-1; D uncertain. Deletions cut 2 bases from V and 0 bases from J, with 7 bases between. CDR1 is WSHSY, CDR2 SAAADI, per germline. This CDR3 has 14 residues. CDR3 in amino acids: CASSEGPMNTEAFF. Written as DNA, the CDR3 is TGCGCCAGCAGTGAGGGTCCGATGAACACTGAAGCTTTCTTT.

This clonotype was seen a few times. The chain couples TRBV6-2 or TRBV6-3 to TRBJ1-2, with D unresolved. Germline V gene data show CDR1 as MNHEY and CDR2 as SVGEGT. The V end was cut by 7 bases, the J end by 8 bases, with 14 bases between. The length of the CDR3 is 12 residues. CDR3 amino acids: CASKEGPAGYTF. The CDR3 nucleotides are TGTGCCAGCAAGGAGGGCCCGGCGGGCTACACCTTC.

In this sample, this clonotype turned up a few times. The chain employs TRBV7-2 and TRBJ1-4, with D tentatively TRBD1 (6 bases). The germline gives CDR1 SGHTA, CDR2 FQGNSA. V was shortened by 5 bases and J by 2 bases, with 12 bases between the two germline ends. The CDR3 has 15 residues. The CDR3 region has the DNA TGTGCCAGCAGCGCATGGGGGCGCACTAATGAAAAACTGTTTTTT. Protein product: CASSAWGRTNEKLFF.

The chain employs TRBV20-1 and TRBJ1-2; the D is unclear. Germline loops: CDR1 DFQATT, CDR2 SNEGSKA (reference sequence). This CDR3 contains 13 residues. With 5 bases removed from V and 6 bases from J, the gap between germline ends came to 16 bases. In nucleotides, the CDR3 is TGCAGTGCTGAAGTGCCGGGATCCGATGGCTACACCTTC. Translating it yields CSAEVPGSDGYTF.

V usage is TRBV7-2 and J usage is TRBJ1-2; 8 bases map to TRBD1. V lost 4 bases, J lost 7 bases, and 20 bases stayed unmatched. The V gene's germline CDR1 is SGHTA and CDR2 FQGNSA. There are 18 residues in the CDR3. The CDR3 DNA follows: TGTGCCAGCAGCTCCTTCCCGGGACAGGCTACGAAGATGGGTGGCTACACCTTC. Its translation is CASSSFPGQATKMGGYTF. Filled out from reference TRBV7-2 and TRBJ1-2, the complete variable domain reads GAGVSQSPSNKVTEKGKDVELRCDPISGHTALYWYRQSLGQGLEFLIYFQGNSAPDKSGLPSDRFSAERTGGSVSTLTIQRTQQEDSAVYLCASSSFPGQATKMGGYTFGSGTRLTVV.

In this sample, this clonotype turned up a few times. The chain carries TRBV10-1 and TRBJ2-3; no definite D call. The germline CDR1 and CDR2 sequences are WNHNN and SYGVQD (reference sequence). The CDR3 loop spans 14 amino acids. Trimming took 7 bases from V and 0 from J, leaving 11 bases between them. The CDR3 DNA is TGCGCCAGCAAACCTGACCCTAGCACAGATACGCAGTATTTT. This gives the protein CASKPDPSTDTQYF.

This clonotype was seen many times. The gene calls are TRBV24-1 and TRBJ2-2; D gene unclear. The ends were cut back, 4 bases at V and 3 bases at J, with 8 bases in the middle. CDR3 length: 14 residues. Germline lookup yields CDR1 KGHDR and CDR2 SFDVKD. The CDR3 region has the DNA TGTGCCACCAGTGACTCCGCCTACACCGGGGAGCTGTTTTTT. It specifies CATSDSAYTGELFF.

This clonotype was observed many times. The chain uses TRBV11-2 and TRBJ1-1; D ambiguous. The CDR3 extends over 13 amino acids. Germline-derived CDR1 and CDR2 are SGHAT and FQNNGV. With 0 bases removed from V and 10 bases from J, the gap between germline ends came to 12 bases. This chain's CDR3 is CASSLDVLVGAFF. The CDR3 coding sequence is TGTGCCAGCAGCTTAGACGTCCTGGTAGGAGCTTTCTTT.

The rearrangement uses TRBV11-2 and TRBJ1-2; no clear D gene. Germline V lookup: CDR1 SGHAT, CDR2 FQNNGV. The CDR3 totals 13 residues. Trimming left V 5 bases short and J 0 bases short, with 7 bases between. CDR3 coding DNA: TGTGCCAGCAGCGTCACACCTAACTATGGCTACACCTTC. Translation: CASSVTPNYGYTF.

This clonotype was observed many times. The junction and the germline gene differ at one end; a read error may be behind it. The chain has TRBV14 and TRBJ2-1; 7 bases match TRBD2. This CDR3 region has 15 residues. Germline assignment: CDR1 SGHDN and CDR2 FVKESK. DNA of the CDR3: TGTGCCAGTAGCCAGGGAGGGAGCTCCTACAATGAGCAGTTCTTC. Translating it yields CASSQGGSSYNEQFF.

This chain connects TRBV6-2 or TRBV6-3 to TRBJ2-1; 10 bases agree with TRBD2. This CDR3 comprises 14 residues. V trimming: 8 bases; J trimming: 6 bases; junction bases outside the gene matches: 7. Germline CDR1 and CDR2: MNHEY and SVGEGT. DNA for the CDR3: TGTGCCAGCGAACTAGCGGGAAAAGGCAATGAGCAGTTCTTC. Translation: CASELAGKGNEQFF.

The chain has TRBV6-2 or TRBV6-3 and TRBJ1-4; D not resolved. The CDR3 runs 14 residues. CDR1 is MNHEY, CDR2 SVGEGT, per germline. V shed 5 bases and J shed 7 bases, with 14 bases lying between them. In DNA form, the CDR3 reads TGTGCCAGCAGTAAGGCCACATGGAGTGAAAAACTGTTTTTT. The encoded protein is CASSKATWSEKLFF.

This clonotype has a handful of counts. This sequence joins TRBV20-1 and TRBJ1-1; D gene unclear. Germline V gene data show CDR1 as DFQATT and CDR2 as SNEGSKA (reference sequence). V dropped 1 base and J dropped 0 bases, with 9 bases sitting between them. The CDR3 length is 14 residues. This CDR3 reads CSARVARMNTEAFF. The DNA of the CDR3 is TGCAGTGCTAGAGTCGCGCGGATGAACACTGAAGCTTTCTTT.

This clonotype has only a few counts. The chain has TRBV19 and TRBJ1-4; TRBD1 matches 7 bases. With V trimmed by 5 bases and J by 6 bases, 9 bases remained unmatched. Germline CDR1 LNHDA, CDR2 SQIVND (reference sequence). The CDR3 sequence is 15 residues long. CDR3 region: CASSVTGTAYEKLFF. The CDR3 DNA reads TGTGCCAGTAGTGTAACCGGGACAGCCTATGAAAAACTGTTTTTT.

V is TRBV20-1 and J is TRBJ2-2; no firm D call. CDR1 and CDR2 (germline): DFQATT, SNEGSKA (reference sequence). V lost 3 bases to trimming and J lost 0 bases, with 8 bases between them. The CDR3 is 14 amino acids. This CDR3 reads CSARPTANTGELFF. The CDR3 DNA reads TGCAGTGCTAGGCCGACTGCGAACACCGGGGAGCTGTTTTTT.

This clonotype was counted between two and nine times. This chain uses TRBV20-1 with TRBJ1-2, with 9 bases matching TRBD1. Germline loops: CDR1 DFQATT, CDR2 SNEGSKA (reference sequence). The CDR3 contains 13 residues. Trimming removed 6 bases from V and 8 bases from J; junction bases left unmatched: 10. CDR3 sequence reads: CSATGQGAGGYTF. For the CDR3, the DNA is TGCAGTGCGACGGGACAGGGAGCGGGCGGCTACACCTTC.